The entry below describes one T cell receptor beta chain. Sequencing used immunoSEQ multiplex PCR; TCRdb keeps in-frame clones, though not all of them. The sample yields hundreds of thousands of clones, roughly 90% seen once. The data originate from a study of Ad26.COV2.S vaccination and SARS-CoV-2 variants. For the study at large: In the study, Ad26.COV2.S was injected intramuscularly once, or twice 56 days apart.

The CDR3 contains 13 residues. The V gene lost 8 bases and the J gene lost 6 bases, with 14 bases spanning the gap. Germline lookup yields CDR1 ENHRY and CDR2 SYGVKD. Documented treatment: roughly 18 received Ad26.COV2.S at low or high dose, single or two shots; roughly five received placebo; per-sample allocation not given. Day 63 after the first vaccine or placebo injection was the time point for sampling. The TCR sequence derives from a person between 18 and 60 years old who received the Ad26.COV2.S COVID-19 vaccine or a placebo. The sequenced sample was peripheral blood, obtained in a trial of Ad26.COV2.S vaccine versus placebo. The gene calls are TRBV10-3 and TRBJ1-5; D uncertain. CDR3 amino acids: CAIAVSYAQPQHF. Written as DNA, the CDR3 is TGTGCCATCGCGGTTAGTTATGCTCAGCCCCAGCATTTT.